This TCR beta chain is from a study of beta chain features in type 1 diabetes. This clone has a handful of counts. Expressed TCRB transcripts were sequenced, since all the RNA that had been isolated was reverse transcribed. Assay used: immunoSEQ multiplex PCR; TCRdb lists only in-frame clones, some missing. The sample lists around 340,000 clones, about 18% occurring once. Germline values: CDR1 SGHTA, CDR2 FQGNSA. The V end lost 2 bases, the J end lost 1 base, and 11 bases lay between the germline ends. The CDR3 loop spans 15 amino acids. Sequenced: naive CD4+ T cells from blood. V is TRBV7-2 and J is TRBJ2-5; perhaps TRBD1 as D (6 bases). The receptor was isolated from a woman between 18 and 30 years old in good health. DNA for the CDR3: TGTGCCAGCAGCTTATCTGGACAGTTCCAAGAGACCCAGTACTTC. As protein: CASSLSGQFQETQYF. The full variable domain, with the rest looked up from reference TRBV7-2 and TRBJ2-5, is GAGVSQSPSNKVTEKGKDVELRCDPISGHTALYWYRQSLGQGLEFLIYFQGNSAPDKSGLPSDRFSAERTGGSVSTLTIQRTQQEDSAVYLCASSLSGQFQETQYFGPGTRLLVL.